The T cell receptor (beta chain) described here comes from a study of cytomegalovirus exposure and HLA in healthy donors. The PCR ran on 60 Vbeta and 13 Jbeta primers. Clones were read by immunoSEQ multiplex PCR, and TCRdb kept only the in-frame ones, dropping some. The sample carries about 300,000 clones, 80% to 90% recorded once. Findings and caveats of the study: Sequencing likely produced, as an artifact, a cluster of highly shared sequence variants. Analyses of presence and absence presupposed an approximately uniform sequencing depth across donors.

Donors were ostensibly healthy at sampling, although undocumented immune exposures were probable. As to this clone: Its target is unknown.

Per the germline V gene, CDR1 is SGHTA and CDR2 is FQGNSA. This CDR3 contains 12 residues. V was clipped by 0 bases and J by 8 bases, with 6 bases between them. Material: PBMCs. The clonotype originates from a man between 35 and 55 years old in good health and CMV-seropositive. This chain connects TRBV7-2 to TRBJ2-3; a weak D match, TRBD2 (6 bases). The CDR3 bases are TGTGCCAGCAGCTTAGCCGGGGGTACGCAGTATTTT. This encodes CASSLAGGTQYF.